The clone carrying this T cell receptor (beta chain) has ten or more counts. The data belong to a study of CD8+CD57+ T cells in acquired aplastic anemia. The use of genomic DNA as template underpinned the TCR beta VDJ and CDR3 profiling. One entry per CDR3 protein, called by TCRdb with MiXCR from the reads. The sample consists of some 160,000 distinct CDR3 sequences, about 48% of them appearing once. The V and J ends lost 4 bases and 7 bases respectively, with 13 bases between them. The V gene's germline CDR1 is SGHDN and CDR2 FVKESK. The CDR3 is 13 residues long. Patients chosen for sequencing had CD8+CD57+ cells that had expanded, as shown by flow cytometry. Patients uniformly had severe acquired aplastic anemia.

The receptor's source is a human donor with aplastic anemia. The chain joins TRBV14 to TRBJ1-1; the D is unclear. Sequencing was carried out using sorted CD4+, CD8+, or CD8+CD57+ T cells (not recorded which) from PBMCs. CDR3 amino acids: CASSLAAALEAFF. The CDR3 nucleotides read TGTGCCAGCAGCCTGGCGGCAGCCCTTGAAGCTTTCTTT.